The 21 T cell receptor beta chains listed next were all sequenced from one sample in a study of beta chain features in type 1 diabetes. Since all of the isolated RNA was reverse transcribed, expressed TCRB transcripts were what got sequenced. The repertoire was sequenced with immunoSEQ multiplex PCR; TCRdb's copy has only in-frame clones and lacks some. The table includes hundreds of thousands of clones, around a sixth detected once. Sample: naive CD4+ T cells from blood. The receptors were sampled from a man between 18 and 29 years old in good health.

This clone was observed a handful of times. CDR3 sequence (DNA): TGTGCCAGCAGCCGACTAGCCAACGAGCAGTACTTC. Encoded protein: CASSRLANEQYF. The chain links TRBV14 to TRBJ2-7; TRBD2 matches at 7 bases. V was pared by 4 bases and J by 5 bases, with 2 bases of the junction left unmatched. Germline V gene sequence: CDR1 SGHDN, CDR2 FVKESK. The CDR3 extends over 12 amino acids.

V and J are TRBV2 and TRBJ2-5; weak D call: TRBD1 (6 bases). The CDR3 extends over 14 amino acids. Germline V gives CDR1 SNHLY, CDR2 FYNNEI. V was pared by 6 bases and J by 0 bases, with 11 bases between. The CDR3 loop reads CASRLGHHQETQYF. Here the CDR3 DNA reads TGTGCCAGCAGGCTGGGACACCACCAAGAGACCCAGTACTTC.

The CDR3 nucleotides read TGTGCCATCAGTGAATCTTTGTTGACAGGGGGGTGGTTAAACATTCAGTACTTC. It codes for CAISESLLTGGWLNIQYF. The rearrangement joins TRBV10-3 to TRBJ2-4; 9 bases are a match to TRBD1. This CDR3 has 18 amino acids. Looked up from germline, CDR1 is ENHRY and CDR2 is SYGVKD. The V gene end was trimmed by 3 bases and the J gene end by 6 bases; junction bases not matched to a gene: 15.

This clone was recorded a few times. The chain recombines TRBV7-2 with TRBJ1-2; D perhaps matches TRBD1 (6 bases). The CDR3 is made up of 12 amino acids. The V end was cut by 5 bases, the J end by 8 bases, with 12 bases between. The germline CDR1 and CDR2 sequences are SGHTA and FQGNSA. The CDR3 loop is CASSRSGGGYTF. The CDR3 bases are TGTGCCAGCAGCCGCTCGGGGGGCGGCTACACCTTC.

This clone showed up just a few times. The rearrangement links TRBV9 to TRBJ2-2, with 9 bases identical to TRBD2. Germline V CDR1 and CDR2: SGDLS, YYNGEE. This CDR3 is built from 16 residues. J was trimmed by 6 bases and V by 4 bases; bases with no gene match: 10. The CDR3 loop is CASSPRGSGSPGELFF. Written as DNA, the CDR3 is TGTGCCAGCAGCCCTCGGGGTAGCGGGAGTCCCGGGGAGCTGTTTTTT.

The chain is built from TRBV6-5 and TRBJ1-1; D remains ambiguous. This CDR3 comprises 13 residues. Germline loops: CDR1 MNHEY, CDR2 SVGAGI. The V gene lost 11 bases and the J gene lost 2 bases, with 15 bases spanning the gap. CDR3 nucleotides: TGTGCCTTTTTTAGGCAGCTCAACACTGAAGCTTTCTTT. Protein: CAFFRQLNTEAFF.

V gene TRBV2 combines with J gene TRBJ2-1; 9 nucleotides align to TRBD1. The junction had 7 bases not matched to a gene; V was cut back by 3 bases and J by 7 bases. This CDR3 region has 15 residues. CDR1 is SNHLY and CDR2 is FYNNEI in the germline V gene. This chain's CDR3 is CASSDTGGARNEQFF. CDR3 DNA: TGTGCCAGCAGTGATACAGGGGGCGCTCGGAATGAGCAGTTCTTC.

This chain uses TRBV28 with TRBJ1-1, with 8 nucleotides matching TRBD1. Germline values: CDR1 MDHEN, CDR2 SYDVKM. The junction had 10 bases not matched to a gene; V was cut back by 5 bases and J by 5 bases. This CDR3 spans 15 amino acids. The CDR3: CASSPPRTGRTEAFF. The CDR3 region has the DNA TGTGCCAGCAGTCCCCCACGGACAGGGCGTACTGAAGCTTTCTTT.

This clone was observed a handful of times. The rearrangement links TRBV27 to TRBJ2-5; a weak D match, TRBD1 (5 bases). CDR3 size: 18 residues. The V end was cut by 0 bases, the J end by 2 bases, with 19 bases between. Per the germline V gene, CDR1 is MNHEY and CDR2 is SMNVEV (reference sequence). The CDR3 bases are TGTGCCAGCAGTTTATCACGCGTTCAGGGAATCCTACAAGAGACCCAGTACTTC. Translated: CASSLSRVQGILQETQYF.

J is TRBJ2-7 and V is TRBV7-2; unclear D gene. The CDR3 is 14 residues long. CDR1 SGHTA and CDR2 FQGNSA come from the germline V gene. V was clipped by 2 bases and J by 2 bases, with 10 bases between them. CDR3 in DNA: TGTGCCAGCAGCTTATTGGGATCTCCCTACGAGCAGTACTTC. This translates into CASSLLGSPYEQYF.

The chain links TRBV7-2 to TRBJ2-7, with D uncertain. V was clipped by 5 bases and J by 2 bases, with 10 bases between them. The CDR3 spans 13 residues. From germline, CDR1 is SGHTA and CDR2 FQGNSA. CDR3 in DNA: TGTGCCAGCAGCGCCCCTGTCGCCTACGAGCAGTACTTC. Translating gives CASSAPVAYEQYF.

The chain joins TRBV9 to TRBJ1-2, with 10 bases lining up with TRBD1. V shed 2 bases and J 6 bases; nucleotides not matched to a gene: 7. The germline V gene has CDR1 SGDLS and CDR2 YYNGEE. This CDR3 spans 15 amino acids. CDR3 protein: CASSVYGTGADGYTF. The CDR3, as DNA: TGTGCCAGCAGCGTTTACGGGACAGGGGCAGATGGCTACACCTTC.

The rearrangement uses TRBV5-4 and TRBJ2-2; TRBD2 might be the D (7 bases). CDR3 size: 17 residues. Germline V gene sequence: CDR1 SGHNT, CDR2 YYREEE (reference sequence). V lost 4 bases to trimming and J lost 2 bases, with 18 bases between them. Here the CDR3 reads CASSGGGGRSNTGELFF. CDR3 sequence (DNA): TGTGCCAGCAGCGGGGGCGGGGGACGCAGTAACACCGGGGAGCTGTTTTTT.

The chain couples TRBV7-2 to TRBJ2-1, with TRBD2 matching 9 bases. Germline V gives CDR1 SGHTA, CDR2 FQGNSA. V shed 8 bases, J shed 5 bases, and the junction held 10 bases outside the gene matches. The CDR3 sequence is 15 residues long. Written as DNA, the CDR3 is TGTGCCAGCGGACTTCGGCGGGGGGGCCACAATGAGCAGTTCTTC. This sequence encodes CASGLRRGGHNEQFF.

The V and J genes are TRBV28 and TRBJ2-5; 7 bases align to TRBD1. The CDR3 contains 13 residues. The V gene's germline CDR1 is MDHEN and CDR2 SYDVKM. J was trimmed by 7 bases and V by 3 bases; bases with no gene match: 5. This CDR3 reads CASSLTGRGTQYF. The CDR3 nucleotides read TGTGCCAGCAGTTTGACAGGGAGAGGGACCCAGTACTTC.

This chain joins TRBV19 and TRBJ2-2; the D gene is possibly TRBD1 (6 bases). The CDR3 sequence is 16 residues long. V lost 3 bases and J 0 bases, leaving 11 bases between the germline ends. The germline CDR1 and CDR2 sequences are LNHDA and SQIVND (reference sequence). The CDR3 reads CASSIYRAANTGELFF. In nucleotides, the CDR3 is TGTGCCAGTAGTATCTACAGGGCCGCGAACACCGGGGAGCTGTTTTTT.

The table lists this clone with a few counts. This sequence joins TRBV30 and TRBJ1-2; TRBD1 aligns across 7 bases. Unmatched junction bases numbered 15, after V lost 0 bases and J lost 2 bases. CDR1 and CDR2 from the germline V gene are GTSNPN and SVGIG (reference sequence). The CDR3 is 18 amino acids. CDR3 sequence: CAWSVRDRARPANYGYTF. Here the CDR3 DNA reads TGTGCCTGGAGTGTACGCGACAGGGCCCGGCCGGCCAACTATGGCTACACCTTC.

In its sample, this clone was seen a few times. V is TRBV14 and J is TRBJ2-7; TRBD1 aligns across 8 bases. The J segment lost 9 bases and the V segment lost 4 bases, leaving 11 bases of the junction unmatched. The CDR3 spans 14 residues. The germline gives CDR1 SGHDN, CDR2 FVKESK. The chain's CDR3 is CASSLRTGLSGQYF. In nucleotides, the CDR3 is TGTGCCAGCAGCCTTCGGACAGGGCTCTCGGGGCAGTACTTC. Drawing the rest from reference TRBV14 and TRBJ2-7, the complete variable domain is EAGVTQFPSHSVIEKGQTVTLRCDPISGHDNLYWYRRVMGKEIKFLLHFVKESKQDESGMPNNRFLAERTGGTYSTLKVQPAELEDSGVYFCASSLRTGLSGQYFGPGTRLTVT.

There are a few counts of this clone. The V gene is TRBV29-1, the J gene TRBJ1-1; no clear D. The germline V gene has CDR1 SQVTM and CDR2 ANQGSEA. The CDR3 totals 13 residues. Trimming left V 8 bases short and J 0 bases short, with 13 bases between. CDR3 amino acids: CSSNSHLNTEAFF. The CDR3 DNA reads as TGCAGCTCCAACAGCCATTTGAACACTGAAGCTTTCTTT.

The CDR3: CASSPRDRVNGMNTEAFF. DNA for the CDR3: TGTGCCAGCAGTCCCAGGGACAGGGTGAACGGGATGAACACTGAAGCTTTCTTT. The J gene is TRBJ1-1, the V gene TRBV28; 9 bases match TRBD1. The ends lost 5 bases at V and 0 bases at J; junction bases unmatched: 13. Germline V lookup: CDR1 MDHEN, CDR2 SYDVKM. The CDR3 loop spans 18 amino acids.

There are a few counts of this clone. The same CDR3 also results from other DNA sequences found in this sample. The chain couples TRBV2 to TRBJ1-5, with 9 bases identical to TRBD1. The CDR3 runs to 14 residues. Germline assignment: CDR1 SNHLY and CDR2 FYNNEI. J was trimmed by 5 bases and V by 3 bases; bases with no gene match: 2. The CDR3 is CASSEGQGYQPQHF. The DNA of the CDR3 is TGTGCCAGCAGTGAGGGACAGGGTTATCAGCCCCAGCATTTT.